This is a list of T cell receptor beta chains from one sample in a study of blood T cell repertoires in COVID-19. Profiled with immunoSEQ multiplex PCR; TCRdb holds only in-frame clones, not every one. The sample yields 150,000 to 170,000 clones, about 85% seen once. The sequencing input was peripheral blood. These receptors came from an older woman with COVID-19, enrolled during active disease. CDR3s include the opening cysteine and the closing phenylalanine or tryptophan. A D gene is named only where the DNA matches it firmly.

j_call d_call v_call cdr3_nt cdr3_aa
TRBJ2-3 TRBD2 TRBV6-1 TGTGCCAGCAGTGAACGGGTCCCCGTGATTAGCGGGGATTCTAGCACAGATACGCAGTATTTT CASSERVPVISGDSSTDTQYF
TRBJ2-2 TRBD1 TRBV5-1 TGCGCCAGCAGCCTGTCTGTCCAGGGGGACACCGGGGAGCTGTTTTTT CASSLSVQGDTGELFF
TRBJ2-5 - TRBV14 TGTGCCAGCAGCCAAGGGCCAAGAGAGACCCAGTACTTC CASSQGPRETQYF
TRBJ2-5 TRBD1 TRBV6-5 TGTGCCAGCACCCCATGGGGACAGCGCCAAGAGACCCAGTACTTC CASTPWGQRQETQYF
TRBJ2-3 TRBD1 TRBV7-9 TGTGCCAGCAGCCGAGGACAGGGGGCGGTCGGGCGCACAGATACGCAGTATTTT CASSRGQGAVGRTDTQYF
TRBJ2-5 - TRBV11-2 TGTGCCAGCAGCTTGAAGCCACCCCCAGGGACCCAGTACTTC CASSLKPPPGTQYF
TRBJ2-3 - TRBV7-3 TGTGCCAGCAGCTTAGTGGGGGCAGCTAGCACAGATACGCAGTATTTT CASSLVGAASTDTQYF
TRBJ2-1 TRBD2 TRBV6-6 TGTGCCAGCAGTCGGACTAGCGGGAGTACCGCTCGCTACAATGAGCAGTTCTTC CASSRTSGSTARYNEQFF
TRBJ2-1 TRBD2 TRBV6-5 TGTGCCAGCGTCGAGGCGGGGGGTTCCCAGGAGCAGTTCTTC CASVEAGGSQEQFF
TRBJ1-3 - TRBV18 TGTGCCAGCTCCACAAGGGAGGCTGCTGGAAACACCATATATTTT CASSTREAAGNTIYF
TRBJ2-3 - TRBV7-8 TGTGCCAGCAGCTTCCAATTGGGAGGAGATACGCAGTATTTT CASSFQLGGDTQYF
TRBJ1-4 - TRBV5-1 TGCGCCAGCAGCTTGTCTCAGGGGACTAATGAAAAACTGTTTTTT CASSLSQGTNEKLFF